These 9 T cell receptor beta chains were sequenced from one sample in a study of T cells in localized non-small cell lung cancer. Profiled with immunoSEQ multiplex PCR; TCRdb holds only in-frame clones, not every one. Altogether 41,000 or so clones are present, approximately 86% being singletons, with the ten largest covering over 6%. This sample comprised peripheral blood, obtained before any cancer treatment. Receptors originate from a woman aged 18 to 55 with stage III lung adenocarcinoma.

The genes are TRBV5-1 and TRBJ2-5; 9 positions agree with TRBD2. The CDR3 covers 14 residues. The trim removed 5 bases at V and 5 bases at J, leaving 7 bases unmatched. Germline V gene sequence: CDR1 SGHRS, CDR2 YFSETQ. The CDR3 DNA follows: TGCGCCAGCAGTTACCTAGCGGGGAGTGAGACCCAGTACTTC. This encodes CASSYLAGSETQYF.

This chain joins TRBV6-5 and TRBJ2-7, with a weak D call TRBD2 (6 bases). The germline gives CDR1 MNHEY, CDR2 SVGAGI. V dropped 5 bases and J dropped 4 bases, with 15 bases sitting between them. This CDR3 contains 14 residues. This CDR3 reads CASSQGSGSYEQYF. In nucleotides, the CDR3 is TGTGCCAGCAGTCAGGGAAGCGGGTCTTACGAGCAGTACTTC.

The chain has TRBV19 and TRBJ2-7; weak D call: TRBD1 (6 bases). Germline CDR1 LNHDA, CDR2 SQIVND (reference sequence). V was clipped by 4 bases and J by 6 bases, with 13 bases between them. The CDR3 is made up of 13 amino acids. CDR3: CASSTGTHGEQYF. For the CDR3, the DNA is TGTGCCAGTAGTACCGGGACACACGGCGAGCAGTACTTC.

The chain employs TRBV9 and TRBJ2-5, with 7 positions matching TRBD1. CDR1 is SGDLS and CDR2 is YYNGEE in the germline V gene. J was trimmed by 5 bases and V by 4 bases; bases with no gene match: 8. The CDR3 has 14 amino acids. CDR3 residues: CASSTGTVPETQYF. CDR3 DNA sequence: TGTGCCAGCAGCACCGGGACAGTCCCGGAGACCCAGTACTTC.

The chain has TRBV15 and TRBJ2-1, with no clear D. The V end was cut by 1 base, the J end by 6 bases, with 4 bases between. The length of the CDR3 is 12 residues. The V gene's germline CDR1 is LNHNV and CDR2 YYDKDF (reference sequence). The CDR3 loop is CATSRVVNEQFF. CDR3 coding DNA: TGTGCCACCAGCAGAGTGGTCAATGAGCAGTTCTTC.

This sequence joins TRBV9 and TRBJ2-7; D is perhaps TRBD2 (5 bases). CDR3 size: 16 residues. V gave up 4 bases and J gave up 0 bases, with 17 bases separating them. The germline V gene has CDR1 SGDLS and CDR2 YYNGEE. The chain's CDR3 is CASSQLGGSSSYEQYF. In nucleotides, the CDR3 is TGTGCCAGCAGCCAATTGGGCGGGTCTAGCTCCTACGAGCAGTACTTC.

The chain joins TRBV27 to TRBJ2-1, with D hard to call. The V end lost 3 bases, the J end lost 4 bases, and 10 bases lay between the germline ends. Germline V CDR1 and CDR2: MNHEY, SMNVEV (reference sequence). This CDR3 has 14 residues. CDR3 loop: CASSFVAGYNEQFF. CDR3 bases: TGTGCCAGCAGTTTCGTAGCAGGTTACAATGAGCAGTTCTTC.

This chain connects TRBV20-1 to TRBJ2-1; no clear D. Germline values: CDR1 DFQATT, CDR2 SNEGSKA (reference sequence). CDR3 size: 11 residues. The V and J ends lost 1 base and 7 bases respectively, with 5 bases between them. The CDR3 DNA reads as TGCAGTGCTAGAGGTGTGAATGAGCAGTTCTTC. Translation gives CSARGVNEQFF.

The chain links TRBV6-1 to TRBJ1-5, with 8 bases matching TRBD1. Germline-derived CDR1 and CDR2 are MNHNS and SASEGT. Trimming cost V 1 base and J 3 bases; bases outside gene matches: 5. This CDR3 region has 16 residues. The CDR3 nucleotides read TGTGCCAGCAGTGAAGTAACAGGGGGTCCCAATCAGCCCCAGCATTTT. Encoded protein: CASSEVTGGPNQPQHF.